This record looks at one T cell receptor (beta chain) sequence and its context. The sample holds one count of this clone. Its antigen remains undetermined. No per-base quality is available; no much larger clone lies one base away. Cut back by 0 bases and 2 bases, the V and J ends lie 6 bases apart. The CDR3 covers 14 residues, taking in both the cysteine and the phenylalanine. Only the CDR3 region is kept as DNA, spanning 42 bases read in frame from base 1. CDR1 and CDR2 are drawn from the germline V gene: SGHRS, YFSETQ. The data stem from a study of blood T cell repertoires in COVID-19 (TCRdb year 2020). For context, the study as a whole: The collaborator samples originated in the United States, Italy and Spain and spanned the acute and convalescent phases of COVID-19. The prospective study material was composed of cDNA or gDNA derived from T cells, B-cell-depleted T cells, or PBMCs. The dataset comprised deeply sampled blood TCRbeta repertoires from subjects exposed to, actively infected with, or recovered from COVID-19. A freely available public database, intended as a resource for researchers studying the immune response to SARS-CoV-2, is where the repertoires were released. Samples came from the ongoing ImmuneRACE study (first 160 participants) plus 1,254 subjects from 6 global collaborators. The sample metadata nearly always contained a de-identified subject ID, COVID-19 status, age in years and sex. Where available, HLA class I and class II types were obtained from metadata supplied by the sample provider rather than from assay-based typing. Overall study results and their limits: The quantity of clinical and demographic metadata differed by source and by participant and was supplied without curation.

Participants in the prospective study were aged roughly 18 to 100 years, lived in 24 United States geographic areas, and enrolled through a virtual design. To assign participants to cohorts, the prospective study relied on clinical history that participants themselves reported in a screening survey and a study questionnaire. ImmuneRACE Cohort 3 recovered participants were defined by two consecutive negative NP/OP PCR tests, healthcare professional clearance, or symptom resolution. Each participant in the prospective study had whole blood, serum and a nasopharyngeal or oropharyngeal swab collected by mobile phlebotomists. Prospective study participants could optionally give additional blood draws and questionnaires over an approximately 2-month period. Prospective study blood samples were shipped either frozen or at room temperature before DNA extraction. TCRbeta CDR3 regions were amplified from genomic DNA by means of the immunoSEQ Assay, a bias-controlled multiplex PCR. As for the original processing: Within the assay, amplification of reference gene primers was used to estimate how many nucleated cells each sample contained. Sequence reads were collapsed and filtered to measure the absolute abundance of every unique TCRbeta CDR3 rearrangement. For each sample, productive Simpson clonality was calculated by taking the square root of Simpson's diversity index across productive rearrangements. The table was pulled from immuneACCESS by TCRdb, which kept in-frame rearrangements only. Such tables lose some clones; where checked, under half of the loss comes from unresolved V genes, and the rest has no known cause. The DNA was the basis for D and trimming; V, J and clone size are from that table. The sample data list more than 200,000 clones, and about 93% of these were observed just once. The ten most abundant clones make up 1.5% to 2% of the sample.

Sample: PBMCs or T cells enriched from blood (not recorded which). The origin of this receptor is a woman between 18 and 29 years old who had recovered from COVID-19. Rearrangement joined TRBV5-1 to TRBJ1-3; the D gene cannot be named for sure. The nucleotides are TGCGCCAGCAGCTTGGAAGCGGCTGGAAACACCATATATTTT. Its protein reads: CASSLEAAGNTIYF.